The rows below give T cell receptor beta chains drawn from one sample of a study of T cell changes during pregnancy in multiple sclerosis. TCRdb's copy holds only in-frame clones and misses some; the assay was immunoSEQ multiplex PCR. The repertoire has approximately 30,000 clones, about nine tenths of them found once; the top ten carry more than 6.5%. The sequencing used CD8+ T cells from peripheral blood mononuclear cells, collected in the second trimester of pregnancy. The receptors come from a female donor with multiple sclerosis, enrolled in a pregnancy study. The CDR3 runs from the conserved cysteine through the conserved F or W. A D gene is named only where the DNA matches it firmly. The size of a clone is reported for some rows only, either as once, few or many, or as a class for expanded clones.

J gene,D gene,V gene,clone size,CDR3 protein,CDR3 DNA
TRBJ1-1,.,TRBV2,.,CASTHAGARTPGEAFF,TGTGCCAGCACCCACGCAGGGGCTAGAACGCCGGGTGAAGCTTTCTTT
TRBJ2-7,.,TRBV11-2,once,CASSLVPGGEQYF,TGTGCCAGCAGCTTAGTTCCCGGGGGCGAGCAGTACTTC
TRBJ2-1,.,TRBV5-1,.,CASSLEGTLPADEQFF,TGCGCCAGCAGCTTGGAGGGGACACTACCAGCGGATGAGCAGTTCTTC
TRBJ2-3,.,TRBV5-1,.,CASRGTGVDTQYF,TGCGCCAGCCGGGGGACTGGCGTAGATACGCAGTATTTT
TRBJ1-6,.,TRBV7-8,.,CASSLRGGHNSPLHF,TGTGCCAGCAGCTTACGGGGGGGCCACAATTCACCCCTCCACTTT
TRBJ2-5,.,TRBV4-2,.,CASSRGGRDQETQYF,TGTGCCAGCAGCCGGGGGGGCCGGGACCAAGAGACCCAGTACTTC
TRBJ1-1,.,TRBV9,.,CASSPWGTAGITEAFF,TGTGCCAGCAGCCCGTGGGGCACAGCGGGAATCACTGAAGCTTTCTTT
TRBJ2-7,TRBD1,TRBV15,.,CATSRVGGGQGYYEQYF,TGTGCCACCAGCAGAGTCGGAGGGGGACAGGGCTACTACGAGCAGTACTTC
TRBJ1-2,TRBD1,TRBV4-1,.,CASSREDRDSYGYTF,TGCGCCAGCAGCCGCGAAGACAGGGATAGCTATGGCTACACCTTC
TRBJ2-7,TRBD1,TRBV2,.,CASKDGAGGADEQYF,TGTGCCAGCAAAGATGGGGCAGGGGGCGCGGACGAGCAGTACTTC
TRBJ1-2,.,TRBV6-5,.,CASSYSSRDYGYTF,TGTGCCAGCAGTTACTCATCCCGGGACTATGGCTACACCTTC
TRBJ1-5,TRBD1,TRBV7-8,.,CASSFLGQGTHQPQHF,TGTGCCAGCAGCTTTTTGGGACAGGGGACCCATCAGCCCCAGCATTTT
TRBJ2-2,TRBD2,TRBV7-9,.,CASSSGLAGGTGELFF,TGTGCCAGCAGCTCTGGACTAGCGGGGGGCACCGGGGAGCTGTTTTTT
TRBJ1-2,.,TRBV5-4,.,CASSLAGEYYGYTF,TGTGCCAGCAGCTTGGCGGGGGAGTACTATGGCTACACCTTC
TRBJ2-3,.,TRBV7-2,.,CASSLIGGGDTQYF,TGTGCCAGCAGCTTAATCGGTGGAGGGGATACGCAGTATTTT
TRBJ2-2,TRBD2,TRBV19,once,CASSMEGLASLNTGELFF,TGTGCCAGTAGTATGGAGGGACTAGCCTCACTTAACACCGGGGAGCTGTTTTTT
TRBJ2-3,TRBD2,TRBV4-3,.,CASSQIIAGGPGTDTQYF,TGCGCCAGCAGCCAGATCATAGCGGGGGGGCCCGGCACAGATACGCAGTATTTT
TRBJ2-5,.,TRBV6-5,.,CASSYSTGWETQYF,TGTGCCAGCAGTTACTCGACGGGTTGGGAGACCCAGTACTTC
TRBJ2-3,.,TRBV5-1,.,CASSLRGSFTDTQYF,TGCGCCAGCAGCTTGAGGGGGTCCTTCACAGATACGCAGTATTTT
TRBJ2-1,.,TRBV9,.,CASSVGGQNNEQFF,TGTGCCAGCAGCGTAGGCGGACAGAACAATGAGCAGTTCTTC
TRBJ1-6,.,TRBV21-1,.,CASSNRGCYNSPLHF,TGTGCCAGCAGCAATCGGGGTTGTTATAATTCACCCCTCCACTTT
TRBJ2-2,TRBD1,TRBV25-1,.,CASSERWAGGAVGELFF,TGTGCCAGCAGTGAACGTTGGGCAGGGGGCGCCGTCGGGGAGCTGTTTTTT
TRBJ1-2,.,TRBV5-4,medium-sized,CASSLTSSLNYGYTF,TGTGCCAGCAGCCTGACAAGCTCATTAAACTATGGCTACACCTTC
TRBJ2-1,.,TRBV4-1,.,CASSPLATSYNEQFF,TGCGCCAGCAGCCCTCTAGCCACCTCCTACAATGAGCAGTTCTTC
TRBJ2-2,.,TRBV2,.,CASSEGGPSRGAGELFF,TGTGCCAGCAGTGAAGGGGGTCCCTCACGGGGAGCCGGGGAGCTGTTTTTT
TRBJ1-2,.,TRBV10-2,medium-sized,CASSPTGTPGYGYTF,TGCGCCAGCAGCCCCACAGGGACCCCTGGGTATGGCTACACCTTC
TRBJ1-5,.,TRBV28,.,CASYPGEGDNQPQHF,TGTGCCAGCTATCCGGGCGAGGGTGATAATCAGCCCCAGCATTTT
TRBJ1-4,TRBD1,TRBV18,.,CASSQKAGQHNEKLFF,TGTGCCAGCTCGCAAAAGGCGGGACAGCATAATGAAAAACTGTTTTTT
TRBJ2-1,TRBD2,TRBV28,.,CASVEAGGLNEQFF,TGTGCCAGCGTCGAAGCGGGGGGCCTTAATGAGCAGTTCTTC
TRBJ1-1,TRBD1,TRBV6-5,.,CASSSLQGRYTEAFF,TGTGCCAGCAGTTCCTTACAGGGGCGTTACACTGAAGCTTTCTTT
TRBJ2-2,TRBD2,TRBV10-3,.,CAITPRASGVFIRTGELFF,TGTGCCATCACCCCTAGGGCTAGCGGGGTCTTTATAAGGACCGGGGAGCTGTTTTTT
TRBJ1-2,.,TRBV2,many,CASSDDSGTNGYTF,TGTGCCAGCAGTGACGATTCAGGGACTAATGGCTACACCTTC
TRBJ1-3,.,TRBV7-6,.,CASSLEVGLNTIYF,TGTGCCAGCAGCTTAGAGGTGGGACTAAACACCATATATTTT
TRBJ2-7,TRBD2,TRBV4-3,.,CASSQTLAGGYYEQYF,TGCGCCAGCAGCCAGACACTAGCGGGGGGTTACTACGAGCAGTACTTC
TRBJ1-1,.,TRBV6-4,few,CASSEGGRGTEAFF,TGTGCCAGCAGTGAGGGGGGGCGAGGGACTGAAGCTTTCTTT
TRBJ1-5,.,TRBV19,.,CASSTSGYSNQPQHF,TGTGCCAGTAGTACCTCAGGGTATAGCAATCAGCCCCAGCATTTT
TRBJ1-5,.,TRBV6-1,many,CASTQGGGNQPQHF,TGTGCCAGCACCCAGGGTGGCGGCAATCAGCCCCAGCATTTT
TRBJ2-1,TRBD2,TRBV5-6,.,CASSPSERGYNEQFF,TGTGCCAGCAGCCCTTCGGAGCGGGGTTACAATGAGCAGTTCTTC
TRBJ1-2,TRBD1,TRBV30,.,CAGQAGYGYTF,TGTGCCGGACAGGCGGGCTATGGCTACACCTTC
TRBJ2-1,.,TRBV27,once,CASRLGLGPYNEQFF,TGTGCCAGCAGATTGGGGCTGGGGCCCTACAATGAGCAGTTCTTC
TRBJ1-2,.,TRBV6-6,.,CASSYRTGYGYTF,TGTGCCAGCAGTTACCGAACAGGATATGGCTACACCTTC